Listed below are T cell receptor beta chains from one sample, sequenced in a study of blood T cell repertoires in COVID-19. Clones were read by immunoSEQ multiplex PCR, and TCRdb kept only the in-frame ones, dropping some. The sample yields around 50,000 clones, about nine tenths seen once. What was sequenced was peripheral blood. The receptor source for this set is a man aged 60 to 69 with acute or convalescent COVID-19. The CDR3 runs from the conserved cysteine through the conserved F or W. D genes are given only for firm matches.

v_gene	d_gene	len	CDR3aa
TRBV30	.	13	CAWSVASTDTQYF
TRBV28	.	19	CASSFSAGIGALFDSPLHF
TRBV30	.	15	CAWNSRGYMNTEAFF
TRBV7-2	TRBD1	14	CASSLMGQINEQYF
TRBV29-1	.	13	CSVEQGMGAGYTF
TRBV7-9	.	14	CASSFRGNRQEQFF
TRBV5-4	.	14	CASSLFTGANVLTF
TRBV10-3	.	12	CAISESIETQYF
TRBV11-3	.	16	CASSFRGGNPHYEQYF
TRBV19	TRBD1	13	CASSRDSLSEQYF
TRBV7-3	.	15	CASSLIRSSYNEQFF
TRBV5-1	TRBD1	16	CASSLGDRVSSYEQYF
TRBV9	TRBD2	15	CASSASGRMTDTQYF
TRBV6-5	.	14	CASSPPRQGGIQYF
TRBV12-3/TRBV12-4	.	12	CASSLGGNTIYF
TRBV27	TRBD1	17	CASSLFRGPGYNQPQHF
TRBV12-5	TRBD2	17	CASGQIRSGTSGGGWNF
TRBV11-3	.	17	CASSLSSRERTTKTQYF
TRBV2	.	17	CASSLRGPTTPNTEAFF
TRBV27	TRBD2	16	CASSTSLAVSSYEQYF
TRBV6-2/TRBV6-3	.	14	CASSPSDSPYGYTF